These 15 T cell receptor beta chains came from one sample sequenced in a study of response to subunit inactivated influenza vaccine. TCRdb independently ran MiXCR on the RT-PCR reads; one entry per CDR3 protein. The sample includes almost 600,000 distinct CDR3 sequences, 12% to 15% of them seen just once. The sequencing used PBMCs from blood, collected 12 days after vaccination. The receptors shown here come from a man in his fifties or sixties who received an inactivated influenza vaccine.

This clonotype appeared a few times. V and J are TRBV10-3 and TRBJ2-7, with 12 bases fitting TRBD1. The V and J ends lost 10 bases and 7 bases, in that order; junction bases with no gene match: 5. The CDR3 is 12 amino acids. Germline V gene lookup returns CDR1 ENHRY and CDR2 SYGVKD. CDR3 amino acids: CATGTGGDEQYF. The DNA of the CDR3 is TGTGCCACCGGGACAGGGGGCGATGAGCAGTACTTC.

The J gene is TRBJ1-6, the V gene TRBV20-1; D uncertain. V lost 0 bases and J 9 bases, leaving 18 bases between the germline ends. There are 16 residues in the CDR3. Germline-derived CDR1 and CDR2 are DFQATT and SNEGSKA (reference sequence). The CDR3 nucleotides are TGCAGTGCTAGAGATTGGAGGTACCCAGAGAGTTCACCCCTCCACTTT. This sequence encodes CSARDWRYPESSPLHF.

This chain joins TRBV19 and TRBJ1-4; D gene ambiguous. Germline CDR1 is LNHDA and CDR2 is SQIVND (reference sequence). CDR3 size: 12 residues. CDR3 amino acids: CASGRRNEKLFF. The CDR3 nucleotides are TGTGCTTCCGGACGGCGCAATGAAAAACTGTTTTTT.

The V gene is TRBV6-5, the J gene TRBJ2-7; no clear D gene. Trimming left V 0 bases short and J 2 bases short, with 11 bases between. Germline CDR1 is MNHEY and CDR2 is SVGAGI. The CDR3 loop spans 15 amino acids. CDR3 DNA sequence: TGTGCCAGCAGTTACTCGAACTACGGAACCTACGAGCAGTACTTC. It codes for CASSYSNYGTYEQYF.

V gene TRBV23-1 combines with J gene TRBJ2-5, with TRBD2 identical over 10 bases. TRBV23-1 is filed as an ORF, its function uncertain. After removal of 4 bases from V and 3 bases from J, the junction contained 17 bases not matched to a gene. CDR3 length: 19 residues. As DNA, the CDR3 is TGCGCCAGCAGTCCGGTATCGGCTAGCGGGGGTCCCAAGGAAGAGACCCAGTACTTC. Its translation: CASSPVSASGGPKEETQYF.

The chain employs TRBV12-3 or TRBV12-4 and TRBJ2-1, with TRBD1 matching over 8 bases. Trimming removed 6 bases from V and 2 bases from J; junction bases left unmatched: 12. The length of the CDR3 is 17 residues. This CDR3 is CASSFPDQGAPYNEQFF. CDR3 in DNA: TGTGCCAGCAGCTTCCCCGATCAGGGGGCGCCCTACAATGAGCAGTTCTTC.

V usage is TRBV20-1 and J usage is TRBJ1-2, with 7 bases aligning to TRBD1. The CDR3 is 12 residues long. In germline, CDR1 is DFQATT, CDR2 SNEGSKA (reference sequence). V gave up 7 bases and J gave up 4 bases; unmatched junction bases: 6. CDR3 nucleotide sequence: TGCAGTGACGACAGGGAAGCCTATGGCTACACCTTC. Its translation: CSDDREAYGYTF.

This clonotype was picked up a small number of times. This chain uses TRBV7-2 with TRBJ1-1; 7 bases match TRBD1. Trimming removed 5 bases from V and 1 base from J; junction bases left unmatched: 7. Germline loops: CDR1 SGHTA, CDR2 FQGNSA. The CDR3 totals 15 residues. The CDR3 here is CASSPRGGQNTEAFF. DNA for the CDR3: TGTGCCAGCAGCCCTAGAGGGGGCCAGAACACTGAAGCTTTCTTT. The full variable domain, rest sourced from reference TRBV7-2 and TRBJ1-1, is GAGVSQSPSNKVTEKGKDVELRCDPISGHTALYWYRQSLGQGLEFLIYFQGNSAPDKSGLPSDRFSAERTGGSVSTLTIQRTQQEDSAVYLCASSPRGGQNTEAFFGQGTRLTVV.

This clonotype was counted a few times. The chain employs TRBV5-1 and TRBJ1-2; 7 bases are shared with TRBD1. Germline-derived CDR1 and CDR2 are SGHRS and YFSETQ. Trimming cost V 4 bases and J 4 bases; bases outside gene matches: 7. This CDR3 is built from 14 residues. CDR3 sequence (DNA): TGCGCCAGCAGCGACCGACAGGGACTCTATGGCTACACCTTC. The encoded protein is CASSDRQGLYGYTF.

This rearrangement joins TRBV6-1 to TRBJ2-4; 9 bases match TRBD1. Germline CDR1 and CDR2: MNHNS and SASEGT. V was clipped by 6 bases and J by 0 bases; unmatched bases: 6. The CDR3 extends over 16 amino acids. DNA for the CDR3: TGTGCCAGCAGCCTCGGGACAGGGATAGCCAAAAACATTCAGTACTTC. Translation gives CASSLGTGIAKNIQYF.

This clonotype appeared a single time. The J gene is TRBJ2-2, the V gene TRBV27; no clear D gene. Germline CDR1 and CDR2: MNHEY and SMNVEV (reference sequence). V was trimmed by 3 bases and J by 4 bases, leaving 9 bases between them. The CDR3 contains 14 residues. The CDR3 reads CASSFVASTGELFF. For the CDR3, the DNA is TGTGCCAGCAGTTTTGTGGCATCCACCGGGGAGCTGTTTTTT.

The sample holds a few counts of this clonotype. This chain uses TRBV10-3 with TRBJ2-7; maybe TRBD2 (6 bases). Trimming removed 0 bases from V and 6 bases from J, with 12 bases in between. Per germline, CDR1 ENHRY and CDR2 SYGVKD. There are 14 residues in the CDR3. The CDR3 coding sequence is TGTGCCATCAGTGAGTCGACGGGAGCGCTCGAGCAGTACTTC. Its protein product is CAISESTGALEQYF.

The chain uses TRBV15 and TRBJ1-1; D is unresolved. CDR1 is LNHNV, CDR2 YYDKDF, per germline (reference sequence). The CDR3 sequence is 15 residues long. V was pared by 0 bases and J by 1 base, with 9 bases between. In DNA, the CDR3 is TGTGCCACCAGCAGAGATCCCTCAGCGAACACTGAAGCTTTCTTT. Protein sequence: CATSRDPSANTEAFF.

The rearrangement joins TRBV25-1 to TRBJ2-5; the match to TRBD1 covers 7 bases. The CDR3 runs to 14 residues. CDR1 MGHDK and CDR2 SYGVNS come from the germline V gene. With 7 bases clipped from V and 5 bases from J, the junction kept 10 bases outside the gene matches. CDR3 amino acids: CASTYTGVGETQYF. The DNA for the CDR3 is TGTGCCAGCACCTACACAGGGGTTGGCGAGACCCAGTACTTC. Full variable domain (rest looked up from reference TRBV25-1 and TRBJ2-5): EADIYQTPRYLVIGTGKKITLECSQTMGHDKMYWYQQDPGMELHLIHYSYGVNSTEKGDLSSESTVSRIRTEHFPLTLESARPSHTSQYLCASTYTGVGETQYFGPGTRLLVL.

This clonotype was picked up a small number of times. The chain is built from TRBV9 and TRBJ2-5; TRBD2 matches at 7 bases. With V trimmed by 0 bases and J by 3 bases, 8 bases remained unmatched. The germline CDR1 and CDR2 sequences are SGDLS and YYNGEE. The CDR3 runs 16 residues. The CDR3 coding sequence is TGTGCCAGCAGCGTAGGGGGACTACCAACAAAAGAGACCCAGTACTTC. It is translated as CASSVGGLPTKETQYF.